The 12 T cell receptor beta chains below come from one sample, sequenced in a study of low-dose radiotherapy and immunotherapy resistance in tumors. Time point denoted: after trial treatment. Noted treatment: LDRT plus nivolumab, ipilimumab, low-dose cyclophosphamide and aspirin (RACIN trial). Alpha- and beta-chain coverage of first-strand cDNA came from TRAV- and TRBV-specific primers. A constant-region primer paired with the V-primer adapter amplified TCRs over 20 PCR cycles. TCRdb recomputed calls from the reads with MiXCR, one row per CDR3 protein. The table has 65,000 to 95,000 distinct CDR3 sequences, 17% seen once; the top ten hold 1.4% to 1.5%. The sequences come from PBMCs, collected after low-dose radiotherapy plus immunotherapy. The receptors derive from a male donor with prostate cancer.

This clonotype was seen repeatedly, ten times or more. The J gene is TRBJ2-2, the V gene TRBV6-4; D possibly matches TRBD1 or TRBD2 (5 bases each). CDR1 is MRHNA, CDR2 SNTAGT, per germline. The ends were cut back, 0 bases at V and 4 bases at J, with 9 bases in the middle. The CDR3 is made up of 15 amino acids. CDR3 protein: CASSDSIGGTGELFF. CDR3 DNA: TGTGCCAGCAGTGACTCGATTGGGGGCACCGGGGAGCTGTTTTTT.

This clonotype was detected once. One end of the junction varies from germline; a read error may be responsible. The J gene is TRBJ2-7, the V gene TRBV13; D unclear. CDR1 is PRHDT, CDR2 FYEKMQ, per germline (reference sequence). The CDR3 covers 14 residues. CDR3 nucleotide sequence: TGTGCCAGCAGCTTATCGGCTAGTTCCTCCGAGCAGTACTTC. Protein: CASSLSASSSEQYF. Based on the CDR3 plus reference TRBV13 and TRBJ2-7, the full variable domain is AAGVIQSPRHLIKEKRETATLKCYPIPRHDTVYWYQQGPGQDPQFLISFYEKMQSDKGSIPDRFSAQQFSDYHSELNMSSLELGDSALYFCASSLSASSSEQYFGPGTRLTVT.

In the case of this clonotype: This probably arose from a read error, given a far larger clone one base away. The chain employs TRBV14 and TRBJ2-5; 9 bases match TRBD2. The CDR3 is made up of 17 amino acids. J gave up 11 bases and V 4 bases, and 20 bases lay outside the gene matches. The germline CDR1 and CDR2 sequences are SGHDN and FVKESK. The CDR3 nucleotides are TGTGCCAGCAGCCTATCCTTGGTAGCGGGAGTCCCCTATGAGCAGTACTTC. It specifies CASSLSLVAGVPYEQYF.

In this sample, this clonotype turned up many times. The V and J genes are TRBV2 and TRBJ1-6; tentatively, D is TRBD1 (5 bases). V dropped 11 bases and J dropped 7 bases, with 12 bases sitting between them. Per the germline V gene, CDR1 is SNHLY and CDR2 is FYNNEI. The length of the CDR3 is 12 residues. The CDR3 loop reads CAGRAGNSPLHF. CDR3 DNA sequence: TGTGCCGGGAGAGCAGGGAATTCACCCCTCCACTTT.

Only one count was recorded for this clonotype. The chain carries TRBV7-2 and TRBJ2-4; tentatively, D is TRBD1 (5 bases). Germline-derived CDR1 and CDR2 are SGHTA and FQGNSA. The length of the CDR3 is 13 residues. The ends were cut back, 7 bases at V and 11 bases at J, with 18 bases in the middle. This CDR3 reads CASKGAGNFVQYF. The CDR3 bases are TGTGCCAGCAAAGGGGCAGGGAACTTCGTTCAGTACTTC.

This clonotype was found many times. This chain connects TRBV6-1 to TRBJ1-2; weak D call: TRBD1 (5 bases). V was shortened by 6 bases and J by 2 bases, with 16 bases between the two germline ends. Germline V gene lookup returns CDR1 MNHNS and CDR2 SASEGT. The CDR3 loop spans 15 amino acids. The CDR3 is CASRVTGRGNYGYTF. CDR3 sequence (DNA): TGTGCCAGCAGGGTAACAGGTCGCGGGAACTATGGCTACACCTTC.

This clonotype was counted at least ten times. The V gene is TRBV7-9, the J gene TRBJ2-7; D possibly matches TRBD1 or TRBD2 (5 bases each). The germline V gene has CDR1 SEHNR and CDR2 FQNEAQ (reference sequence). V lost 2 bases to trimming and J lost 6 bases, with 11 bases between them. The CDR3 is 13 amino acids. CDR3 sequence reads: CASSLSEGTEQYF. DNA for the CDR3: TGTGCCAGCAGCTTAAGTGAAGGGACCGAGCAGTACTTC. Using reference TRBV7-9 and TRBJ2-7 for the parts outside the CDR3, the full variable domain is DTGVSQNPRHKITKRGQNVTFRCDPISEHNRLYWYRQTLGQGPEFLTYFQNEAQLEKSRLLSDRFSAERPKGSFSTLEIQRTEQGDSAMYLCASSLSEGTEQYFGPGTRLTVT.

This clonotype has a handful of counts. V usage is TRBV5-1 and J usage is TRBJ1-5; no clear D. Trimming took off 4 bases at V and 0 bases at J, with 11 bases between the two ends. The CDR3 covers 15 residues. Germline values: CDR1 SGHRS, CDR2 YFSETQ. The chain's CDR3 is CASSQYGDSNQPQHF. DNA of the CDR3: TGCGCCAGCAGCCAGTATGGGGATAGCAATCAGCCCCAGCATTTT.

This clonotype has a count of ten or more. The chain links TRBV4-1 to TRBJ1-1; a weak D match, TRBD1 (5 bases). In germline, CDR1 is MGHRA, CDR2 YSYEKL. The length of the CDR3 is 14 residues. V was cut by 0 bases and J by 6 bases, with 11 bases left in between. The CDR3 spells CASSQDEGRAEAFF. Written as DNA, the CDR3 is TGCGCCAGCAGCCAAGATGAGGGACGGGCTGAAGCTTTCTTT.

This clonotype was counted ten times or more. The chain couples TRBV12-3 or TRBV12-4 to TRBJ2-3; 7 bases fit TRBD2. The trim removed 6 bases at V and 2 bases at J, leaving 5 bases unmatched. This CDR3 comprises 14 residues. DNA for the CDR3: TGTGCCAGCAGGGGAGCGGGACTCACAGATACGCAGTATTTT. It translates to CASRGAGLTDTQYF.

This clonotype was recorded at least ten times. The chain couples TRBV28 to TRBJ2-7, with D perhaps TRBD2 (5 bases). The germline V gene encodes CDR1 MDHEN and CDR2 SYDVKM. CDR3 length equals 12 residues. Deletions cut 3 bases from V and 4 bases from J, with 7 bases between. CDR3 in DNA: TGTGCCAGCAGTTTGACTATATACGAGCAGTACTTC. Translating it yields CASSLTIYEQYF.

On this clonotype: This likely traces to a read error, being one base from a far larger clone. V and J are TRBV6-1 and TRBJ2-3, with 8 nucleotides matching TRBD1. V dropped 8 bases and J dropped 2; count of bases not matched to a gene: 18. The CDR3 consists of 18 residues. Looked up from germline, CDR1 is MNHNS and CDR2 is SASEGT. CDR3 coding DNA: TGTGCCAGCTCGGGCCCAGGGGGCCTCTCAGGAGTCACAGATACGCAGTATTTT. Its protein is CASSGPGGLSGVTDTQYF.